The 9 T cell receptor beta chains listed next were all sequenced from one sample in a study of T cell clones after liver transplantation. The table came from immunoSEQ multiplex PCR; TCRdb's copy has only in-frame clones and leaves some out. The sample holds just under 60,000 clones, about two thirds seen once. Sample: CD4+ T cells from blood, taken at the approximately 16-month timepoint. These receptors came from a human patient who received a liver transplant. Certain T cells may be donor cells from the graft.

This clone was seen only once. In the same sample, other DNA sequences code for this CDR3. V and J are TRBV7-7 and TRBJ2-3; D is possibly TRBD1 (5 bases). The ends were cut back, 0 bases at V and 5 bases at J, with 6 bases in the middle. The CDR3 loop spans 13 amino acids. Germline values: CDR1 SSHAT, CDR2 FNYEAQ (reference sequence). CDR3 nucleotides: TGTGCCAGCAGCTTAGCGCAGGGAGATACGCAGTATTTT. This encodes CASSLAQGDTQYF. The variable domain in full, completed from reference TRBV7-7 and TRBJ2-3, reads GAGVSQSPRYKVTKRGQDVTLRCDPISSHATLYWYQQALGQGPEFLTYFNYEAQPDKSGLPSDRFSAERPEGSISTLTIQRTEQRDSAMYRCASSLAQGDTQYFGPGTRLTVL.

This chain joins TRBV5-1 and TRBJ2-1; 7 bases agree with TRBD1. CDR3 length: 15 residues. Germline CDR1 is SGHRS and CDR2 is YFSETQ. The J segment lost 1 base and the V segment lost 0 bases, leaving 1 base of the junction unmatched. The CDR3 DNA follows: TGCGCCAGCAGCTTGGGACAGGGATCCTACAATGAGCAGTTCTTC. This encodes CASSLGQGSYNEQFF.

The V and J genes are TRBV6-4 and TRBJ1-5; D not certain. The V end was cut by 1 base, the J end by 3 bases, with 7 bases between. CDR1 and CDR2 (germline): MRHNA, SNTAGT. The CDR3 loop spans 14 amino acids. CDR3: CASSDLFYNQPQHF. The CDR3 DNA follows: TGTGCCAGCAGTGACTTATTCTACAATCAGCCCCAGCATTTT.

This clone came up a few times. The chain joins TRBV29-1 to TRBJ1-1; tentative D call: TRBD1 (6 bases). The CDR3 consists of 14 residues. In germline, CDR1 is SQVTM, CDR2 ANQGSEA. With 7 bases removed from V and 5 bases from J, the gap between germline ends came to 20 bases. In nucleotides, the CDR3 is TGCAGCGGTAAACCTCACAGGGACTCAACTGAAGCTTTCTTT. It codes for CSGKPHRDSTEAFF.

Only one count was recorded for this clone. The rearrangement links TRBV5-1 to TRBJ2-3; D is unclear. The V gene's germline CDR1 is SGHRS and CDR2 YFSETQ. Between the trimmed V and J ends, which lost 1 base and 1 base, there was a span of 10 bases. The CDR3 consists of 15 residues. CDR3 region: CASSLKGMGTDTQYF. The CDR3, as DNA: TGCGCCAGCAGCTTGAAGGGTATGGGCACAGATACGCAGTATTTT.

Within the sample, this clone is medium-sized (0.01 to 0.1%). DNA for the CDR3: TGTGCCAGCCTTCAAGGGCAGTATGGCTACACCTTC. Residues: CASLQGQYGYTF. The chain carries TRBV28 and TRBJ1-2; D gene unclear. Germline assignment: CDR1 MDHEN and CDR2 SYDVKM. V lost 8 bases and J lost 5, with 12 bases in between. The CDR3 has 12 amino acids.

J is TRBJ2-2 and V is TRBV10-3; 11 bases fit TRBD1. V was pared by 7 bases and J by 6 bases, with 4 bases of the junction left unmatched. This CDR3 region has 14 residues. Germline CDR1 and CDR2: ENHRY and SYGVKD. CDR3 sequence reads: CAITGTGGAGELFF. DNA of the CDR3: TGTGCCATCACTGGGACAGGGGGAGCCGGGGAGCTGTTTTTT.

This clone has a handful of counts. The chain is built from TRBV4-1 and TRBJ1-4, with D possibly being TRBD1 (6 bases). V was pared by 6 bases and J by 4 bases, with 12 bases between. The germline gives CDR1 MGHRA, CDR2 YSYEKL. The CDR3 runs 14 residues. CDR3 sequence reads: CASSLDRVNEKLFF. In DNA, the CDR3 is TGCGCCAGCAGTCTGGACAGAGTTAATGAAAAACTGTTTTTT.

The rearrangement uses TRBV6-5 and TRBJ2-3; no reliable D call. Germline assignment: CDR1 MNHEY and CDR2 SVGAGI. V dropped 6 bases and J dropped 0 bases, with 4 bases sitting between them. The CDR3 is 12 amino acids. The CDR3 sequence is CASRGSTDTQYF. The DNA of the CDR3 is TGTGCCAGCAGGGGTAGCACAGATACGCAGTATTTT.